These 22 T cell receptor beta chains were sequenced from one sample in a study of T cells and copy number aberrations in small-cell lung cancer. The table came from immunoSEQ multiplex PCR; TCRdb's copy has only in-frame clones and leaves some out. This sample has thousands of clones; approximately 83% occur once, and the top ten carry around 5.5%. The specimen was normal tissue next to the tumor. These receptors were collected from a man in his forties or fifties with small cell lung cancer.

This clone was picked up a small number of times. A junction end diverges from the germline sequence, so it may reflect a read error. CDR3 residues: CASSLEGADNQPQHF. In DNA form, the CDR3 reads TGTGCCAGTAGTCTAGAGGGCGCGGACAATCAGCCCCAGCATTTT. J is TRBJ1-5 and V is TRBV19; D unclear. The germline V gene encodes CDR1 LNHDA and CDR2 SQIVND (reference sequence). There are 15 residues in the CDR3.

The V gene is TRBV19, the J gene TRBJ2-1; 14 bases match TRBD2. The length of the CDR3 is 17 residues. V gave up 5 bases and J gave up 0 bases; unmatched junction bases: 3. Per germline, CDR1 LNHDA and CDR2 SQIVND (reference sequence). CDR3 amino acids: CASSPGLAGVSYNEQFF. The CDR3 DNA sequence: TGTGCCAGTAGTCCGGGACTAGCGGGAGTCTCCTACAATGAGCAGTTCTTC.

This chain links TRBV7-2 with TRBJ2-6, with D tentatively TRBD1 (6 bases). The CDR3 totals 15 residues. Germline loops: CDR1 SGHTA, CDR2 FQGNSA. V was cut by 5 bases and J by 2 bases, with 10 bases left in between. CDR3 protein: CASSTQGTGANVLTF. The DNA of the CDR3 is TGTGCCAGCAGCACCCAGGGGACTGGGGCCAACGTCCTGACTTTC.

CDR3 in DNA: TGTGCCAGCAGCTTAGTACAGTCACGGGATCAGCCCCAGCATTTT. This sequence encodes CASSLVQSRDQPQHF. This rearrangement joins TRBV7-8 to TRBJ1-5; D remains unclear. The CDR3 loop spans 15 amino acids. CDR1 and CDR2 from the germline V gene are SGHVS and FQNEAQ. Trimming removed 1 base from V and 5 bases from J, with 12 bases in between. Full variable domain (missing parts from reference TRBV7-8 and TRBJ1-5): GAGVSQSPRYKVAKRGQDVALRCDPISGHVSLFWYQQALGQGPEFLTYFQNEAQLDKSGLPSDRFFAERPEGSVSTLKIQRTQQEDSAVYLCASSLVQSRDQPQHFGDGTRLSIL.

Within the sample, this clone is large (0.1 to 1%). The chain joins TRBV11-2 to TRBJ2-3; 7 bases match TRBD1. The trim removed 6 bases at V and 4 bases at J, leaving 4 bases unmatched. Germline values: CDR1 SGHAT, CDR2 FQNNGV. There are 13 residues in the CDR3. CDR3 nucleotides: TGTGCCAGCAGACCTACAGGGGCAGATACGCAGTATTTT. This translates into CASRPTGADTQYF.

CDR3 DNA: TGCGCCAGCACACCAGGGCTCGGAAACACCATATATTTT. This translates into CASTPGLGNTIYF. V is TRBV10-2 and J is TRBJ1-3; TRBD1 is a possible D gene (5 bases). Germline CDR1 is WSHSY and CDR2 is SAAADI. The CDR3 is 13 amino acids. Trimming stripped 7 bases from V and 4 bases from J, with 11 bases between.

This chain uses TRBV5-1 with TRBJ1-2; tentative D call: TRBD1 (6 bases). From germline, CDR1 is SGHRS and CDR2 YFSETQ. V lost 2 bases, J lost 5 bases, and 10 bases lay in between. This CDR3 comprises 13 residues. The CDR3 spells CASSLQGRYGYTF. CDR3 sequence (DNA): TGCGCCAGCAGCTTACAGGGTAGATATGGCTACACCTTC.

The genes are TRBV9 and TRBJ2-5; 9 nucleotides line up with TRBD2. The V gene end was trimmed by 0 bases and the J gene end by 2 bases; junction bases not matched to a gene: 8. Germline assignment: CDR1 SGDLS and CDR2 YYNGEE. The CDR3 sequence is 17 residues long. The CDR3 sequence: CASSVGILREGQETQYF. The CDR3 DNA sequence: TGTGCCAGCAGCGTAGGAATTTTGCGGGAGGGGCAAGAGACCCAGTACTTC. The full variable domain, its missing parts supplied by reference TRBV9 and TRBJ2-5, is DSGVTQTPKHLITATGQRVTLRCSPRSGDLSVYWYQQSLDQGLQFLIQYYNGEERAKGNILERFSAQQFPDLHSELNLSSLELGDSALYFCASSVGILREGQETQYFGPGTRLLVL.

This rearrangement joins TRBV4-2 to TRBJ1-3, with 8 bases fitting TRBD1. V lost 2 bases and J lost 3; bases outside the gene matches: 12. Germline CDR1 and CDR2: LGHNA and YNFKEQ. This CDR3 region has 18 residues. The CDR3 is CASSQPLRTGRDGNTIYF. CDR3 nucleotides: TGTGCCAGCAGCCAACCTCTCAGGACAGGGAGGGATGGAAACACCATATATTTT.

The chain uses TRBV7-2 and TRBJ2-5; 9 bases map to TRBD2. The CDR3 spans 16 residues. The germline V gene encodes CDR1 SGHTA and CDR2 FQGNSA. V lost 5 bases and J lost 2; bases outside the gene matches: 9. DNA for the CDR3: TGTGCCAGCAGCCTGGGTCCCCTAGCGGGACAAGAGACCCAGTACTTC. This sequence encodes CASSLGPLAGQETQYF. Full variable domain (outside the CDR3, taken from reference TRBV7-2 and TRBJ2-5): GAGVSQSPSNKVTEKGKDVELRCDPISGHTALYWYRQSLGQGLEFLIYFQGNSAPDKSGLPSDRFSAERTGGSVSTLTIQRTQQEDSAVYLCASSLGPLAGQETQYFGPGTRLLVL.

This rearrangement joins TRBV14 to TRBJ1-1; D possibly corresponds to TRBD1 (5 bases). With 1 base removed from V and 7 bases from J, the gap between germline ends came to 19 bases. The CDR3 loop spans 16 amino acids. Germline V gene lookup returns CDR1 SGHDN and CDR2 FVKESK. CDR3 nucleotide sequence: TGTGCCAGCAGCCAAGTAGGGACCCGGGCCCGCGGTGAAGCTTTCTTT. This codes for CASSQVGTRARGEAFF. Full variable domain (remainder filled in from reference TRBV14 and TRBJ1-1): EAGVTQFPSHSVIEKGQTVTLRCDPISGHDNLYWYRRVMGKEIKFLLHFVKESKQDESGMPNNRFLAERTGGTYSTLKVQPAELEDSGVYFCASSQVGTRARGEAFFGQGTRLTVV.

In DNA form, the CDR3 reads TGTGCCAGCAGCCAAGATGACTCACACAATCAGCCCCAGCATTTT. Residues: CASSQDDSHNQPQHF. The chain carries TRBV4-2 and TRBJ1-5; D uncertain. V gave up 0 bases and J gave up 3 bases, with 9 bases separating them. CDR1 is LGHNA, CDR2 YNFKEQ, per germline. There are 15 residues in the CDR3.

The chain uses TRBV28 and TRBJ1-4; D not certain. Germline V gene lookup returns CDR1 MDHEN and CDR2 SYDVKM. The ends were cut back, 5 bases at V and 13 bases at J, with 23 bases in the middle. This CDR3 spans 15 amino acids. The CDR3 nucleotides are TGTGCCAGCAGTCCGATGGACGGAGCCTATGGAGGACTGTTTTTT. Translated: CASSPMDGAYGGLFF.

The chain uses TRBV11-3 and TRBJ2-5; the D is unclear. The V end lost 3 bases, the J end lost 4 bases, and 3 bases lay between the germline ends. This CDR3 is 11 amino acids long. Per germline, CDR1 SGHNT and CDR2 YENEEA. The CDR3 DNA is TGTGCCAGCAGCTTTTTAGAGACCCAGTACTTC. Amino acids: CASSFLETQYF.

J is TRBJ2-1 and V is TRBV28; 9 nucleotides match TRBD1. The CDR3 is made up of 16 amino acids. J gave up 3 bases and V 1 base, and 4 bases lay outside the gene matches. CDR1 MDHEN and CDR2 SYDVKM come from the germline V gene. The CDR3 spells CASSLYGTGHYNEQFF. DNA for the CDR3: TGTGCCAGCAGTTTATATGGGACAGGGCACTACAATGAGCAGTTCTTC. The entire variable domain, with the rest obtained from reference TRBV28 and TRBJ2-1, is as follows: DVKVTQSSRYLVKRTGEKVFLECVQDMDHENMFWYRQDPGLGLRLIYFSYDVKMKEKGDIPEGYSVSREKKERFSLILESASTNQTSMYLCASSLYGTGHYNEQFFGPGTRLTVL.

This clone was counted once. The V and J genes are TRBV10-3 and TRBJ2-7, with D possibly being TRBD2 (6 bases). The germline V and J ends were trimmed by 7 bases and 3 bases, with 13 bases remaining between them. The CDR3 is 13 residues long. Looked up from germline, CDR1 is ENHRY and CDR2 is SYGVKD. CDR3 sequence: CAIMGTYNYEQYF. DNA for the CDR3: TGTGCCATCATGGGGACTTACAACTACGAGCAGTACTTC.

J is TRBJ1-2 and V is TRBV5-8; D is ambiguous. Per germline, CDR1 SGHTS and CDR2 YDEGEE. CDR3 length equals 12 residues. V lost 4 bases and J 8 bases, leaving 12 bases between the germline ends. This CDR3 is CASSMDLRGYTF. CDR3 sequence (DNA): TGTGCCAGCAGCATGGACCTCAGGGGCTACACCTTC.

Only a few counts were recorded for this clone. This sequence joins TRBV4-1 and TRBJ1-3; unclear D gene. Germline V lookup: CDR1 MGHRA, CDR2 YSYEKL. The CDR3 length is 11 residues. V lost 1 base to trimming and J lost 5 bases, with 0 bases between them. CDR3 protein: CASSQGNTIYF. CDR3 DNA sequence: TGCGCCAGCAGCCAAGGAAACACCATATATTTT.

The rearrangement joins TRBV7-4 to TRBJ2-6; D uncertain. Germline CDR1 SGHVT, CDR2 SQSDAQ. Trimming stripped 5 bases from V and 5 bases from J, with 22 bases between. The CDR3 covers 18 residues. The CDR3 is CASSGKASSQSRANVLTF. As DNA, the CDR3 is TGTGCCAGCAGCGGGAAGGCCAGCTCACAAAGTCGGGCCAACGTCCTGACTTTC.

The CDR3, as DNA: TGTGCCAGCAGTGAGGAGGGACTCACAGATACGCAGTATTTT. This translates into CASSEEGLTDTQYF. V is TRBV2 and J is TRBJ2-3, with D possibly being TRBD2 (6 bases). The germline V gene encodes CDR1 SNHLY and CDR2 FYNNEI. V shed 3 bases and J shed 2 bases, with 9 bases lying between them. The CDR3 covers 14 residues.

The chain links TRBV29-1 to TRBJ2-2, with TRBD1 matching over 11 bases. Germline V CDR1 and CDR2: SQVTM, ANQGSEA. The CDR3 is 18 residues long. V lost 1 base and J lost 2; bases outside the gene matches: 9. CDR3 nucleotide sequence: TGCAGCGTTGAAGGCATCGGGACAGGGGGGCCTAACACCGGGGAGCTGTTTTTT. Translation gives CSVEGIGTGGPNTGELFF.

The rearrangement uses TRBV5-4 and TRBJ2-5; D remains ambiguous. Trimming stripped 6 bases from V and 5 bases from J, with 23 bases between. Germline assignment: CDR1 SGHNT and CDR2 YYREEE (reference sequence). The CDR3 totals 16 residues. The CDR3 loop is CASTPIDSLKGETQYF. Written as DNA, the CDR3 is TGTGCCAGCACCCCTATAGATTCCCTAAAAGGGGAGACCCAGTACTTC. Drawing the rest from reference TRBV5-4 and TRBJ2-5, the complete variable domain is ETGVTQSPTHLIKTRGQQVTLRCSSQSGHNTVSWYQQALGQGPQFIFQYYREEENGRGNFPPRFSGLQFPNYSSELNVNALELDDSALYLCASTPIDSLKGETQYFGPGTRLLVL.